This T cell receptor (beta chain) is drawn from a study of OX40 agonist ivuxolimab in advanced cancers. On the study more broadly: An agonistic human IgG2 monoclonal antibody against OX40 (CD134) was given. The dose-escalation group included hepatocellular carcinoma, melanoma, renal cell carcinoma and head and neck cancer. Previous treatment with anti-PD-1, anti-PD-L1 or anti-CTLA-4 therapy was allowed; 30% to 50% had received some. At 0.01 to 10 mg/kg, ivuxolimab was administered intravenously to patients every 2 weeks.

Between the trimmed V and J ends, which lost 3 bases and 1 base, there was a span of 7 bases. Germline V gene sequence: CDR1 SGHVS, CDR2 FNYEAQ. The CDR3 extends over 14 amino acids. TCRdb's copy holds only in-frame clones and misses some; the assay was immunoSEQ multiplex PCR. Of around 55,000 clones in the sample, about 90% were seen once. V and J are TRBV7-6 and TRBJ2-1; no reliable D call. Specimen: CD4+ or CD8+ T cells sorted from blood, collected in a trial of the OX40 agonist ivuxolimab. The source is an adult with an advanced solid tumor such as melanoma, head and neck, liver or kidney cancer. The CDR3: CASSFRLSYNEQFF. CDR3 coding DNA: TGTGCCAGCAGCTTTCGGCTGTCCTACAATGAGCAGTTCTTC.